The 18 T cell receptor beta chains below were found in one sample sequenced in a study of neoadjuvant anti-PD-1 for oral cavity cancer. Using immunoSEQ multiplex PCR, the repertoire was profiled, and TCRdb retains in-frame clones only, with some absent. The sample records about 14,000 clones, over 60% being singletons. Described time point: after neoadjuvant nivolumab, at surgical resection. Sequenced here: PBMCs, sampled after nivolumab (anti-PD-1) treatment. The receptors here all came from a person aged 40-85 years with oral cavity squamous cell carcinoma.

This clone was found a few times. The genes are TRBV27 and TRBJ2-1; tentative D call: TRBD2 (5 bases). CDR3 size: 14 residues. Trimming cost V 3 bases and J 7 bases, with 13 bases left between them. Germline V gives CDR1 MNHEY, CDR2 SMNVEV (reference sequence). Here the CDR3 DNA reads TGTGCCAGCAGTTTTCGGATTAGCGTGAATGAGCAGTTCTTC. It codes for CASSFRISVNEQFF.

The chain recombines TRBV19 with TRBJ2-7; 7 bases align to TRBD1. This CDR3 spans 13 amino acids. V was pared by 5 bases and J by 6 bases, with 7 bases of the junction left unmatched. CDR1 is LNHDA, CDR2 SQIVND, per germline (reference sequence). The CDR3 here is CASSPTGLGEQYF. CDR3 sequence (DNA): TGTGCCAGTAGTCCGACAGGGTTAGGCGAGCAGTACTTC.

The chain joins TRBV6-6 to TRBJ1-2, with 7 nucleotides matching TRBD1. Germline lookup yields CDR1 MNHNY and CDR2 SVGAGI (reference sequence). V was pared by 0 bases and J by 7 bases, with 5 bases of the junction left unmatched. The CDR3 contains 14 residues. The CDR3 loop is CASSYSTGQPGYTF. The DNA of the CDR3 is TGTGCCAGCAGTTACTCAACGGGACAGCCTGGCTACACCTTC.

This sequence joins TRBV28 and TRBJ2-1, with TRBD2 matching 12 bases. Germline values: CDR1 MDHEN, CDR2 SYDVKM. Trimming cost V 6 bases and J 3 bases; bases outside gene matches: 0. The CDR3 is made up of 14 amino acids. CDR3 bases: TGTGCCAGCAGACTAGCGGGAGGCTACAATGAGCAGTTCTTC. Translation: CASRLAGGYNEQFF.

In this sample, this clone turned up once. This sequence joins TRBV6-5 and TRBJ2-1, with D maybe TRBD1 (5 bases). The CDR3 has 14 residues. The V end was cut by 6 bases, the J end by 3 bases, with 12 bases between. From germline, CDR1 is MNHEY and CDR2 SVGAGI. CDR3 bases: TGTGCCAGCAGACCCGCGCAGGGCTACAATGAGCAGTTCTTC. Its translation is CASRPAQGYNEQFF.

This sequence joins TRBV5-1 and TRBJ2-1; D is possibly TRBD2 (6 bases). Germline values: CDR1 SGHRS, CDR2 YFSETQ. Trimming left V 4 bases short and J 5 bases short, with 13 bases between. The CDR3 sequence is 14 residues long. The CDR3 here is CASSPRLGDNEQFF. CDR3 bases: TGCGCCAGCAGCCCCCGACTAGGGGACAATGAGCAGTTCTTC.

There are a few counts of this clone. The V and J genes are TRBV10-2 and TRBJ1-2; no firm D call. The CDR3 is made up of 14 amino acids. Trimming took 3 bases from V and 5 from J, leaving 13 bases between them. CDR1 WSHSY and CDR2 SAAADI come from the germline V gene. CDR3 sequence (DNA): TGCGCCAGCAGTGATGGGATGGCCCGGTATGGCTACACCTTC. Translating gives CASSDGMARYGYTF.

The chain joins TRBV14 to TRBJ2-5; 7 positions agree with TRBD2. Looked up from germline, CDR1 is SGHDN and CDR2 is FVKESK. The CDR3 loop spans 13 amino acids. The ends lost 4 bases at V and 3 bases at J; junction bases unmatched: 2. In nucleotides, the CDR3 is TGTGCCAGCAGCCTCGGGACTAAAGAGACCCAGTACTTC. This codes for CASSLGTKETQYF.

The V and J genes are TRBV19 and TRBJ1-1; 7 bases are shared with TRBD1. This CDR3 is built from 15 residues. Looked up from germline, CDR1 is LNHDA and CDR2 is SQIVND (reference sequence). The V and J ends lost 7 bases and 2 bases, in that order; junction bases with no gene match: 10. The CDR3 loop reads CASTQDRVGNTEAFF. CDR3 DNA: TGTGCCAGTACTCAAGACAGGGTTGGAAACACTGAAGCTTTCTTT.

The chain uses TRBV29-1 and TRBJ2-4; D perhaps matches TRBD1 (5 bases). The germline V and J ends were trimmed by 6 bases and 6 bases, with 15 bases remaining between them. CDR3 size: 13 residues. Germline CDR1 is SQVTM and CDR2 is ANQGSEA. The CDR3 DNA is TGCAGCGTAGTAAAACAGGTCGGAAACATTCAGTACTTC. Its translation: CSVVKQVGNIQYF. Complete variable domain (other parts from reference TRBV29-1 and TRBJ2-4): SAVISQKPSRDICQRGTSLTIQCQVDSQVTMMFWYRQQPGQSLTLIATANQGSEATYESGFVIDKFPISRPNLTFSTLTVSNMSPEDSSIYLCSVVKQVGNIQYFGAGTRLSVL.

The chain links TRBV30 to TRBJ2-2; no clear D. The CDR3 contains 17 residues. V dropped 2 bases and J dropped 0 bases, with 16 bases sitting between them. The germline CDR1 and CDR2 sequences are GTSNPN and SVGIG (reference sequence). Written as DNA, the CDR3 is TGTGCCTGGAGTCCCCGACCCCCAGAAGCGAACACCGGGGAGCTGTTTTTT. It translates to CAWSPRPPEANTGELFF. Based on the CDR3 plus reference TRBV30 and TRBJ2-2, the full variable domain is SQTIHQWPATLVQPVGSPLSLECTVEGTSNPNLYWYRQAAGRGLQLLFYSVGIGQISSEVPQNLSASRPQDRQFILSSKKLLLSDSGFYLCAWSPRPPEANTGELFFGEGSRLTVL.

This rearrangement joins TRBV5-4 to TRBJ2-3, with 12 bases matching TRBD2. Germline-derived CDR1 and CDR2 are SGHNT and YYREEE (reference sequence). With 3 bases clipped from V and 3 bases from J, the junction kept 5 bases outside the gene matches. The CDR3 is 16 amino acids. CDR3 region: CASSSGLAGSTDTQYF. CDR3 nucleotide sequence: TGTGCCAGCAGCTCCGGACTAGCGGGAAGTACAGATACGCAGTATTTT.

The CDR3 nucleotides read TGTGCCAGCAGGGCTAGCGGGATGTACGAGCAGTACTTC. Translated: CASRASGMYEQYF. The genes are TRBV6-5 and TRBJ2-7; TRBD2 matches at 9 bases. The V gene's germline CDR1 is MNHEY and CDR2 SVGAGI. The ends lost 6 bases at V and 4 bases at J; junction bases unmatched: 4. The CDR3 totals 13 residues.

V and J are TRBV6-1 and TRBJ2-3; the match to TRBD2 covers 7 bases. V shed 5 bases, J shed 5 bases, and the junction held 7 bases outside the gene matches. Looked up from germline, CDR1 is MNHNS and CDR2 is SASEGT. There are 14 residues in the CDR3. CDR3 sequence reads: CASSLRGRGDTQYF. DNA for the CDR3: TGTGCCAGCAGTCTCCGGGGGAGGGGAGATACGCAGTATTTT.

V and J are TRBV5-1 and TRBJ2-2; possible D gene TRBD1, 6 bases. This CDR3 contains 13 residues. The germline gives CDR1 SGHRS, CDR2 YFSETQ. V shed 2 bases and J shed 7 bases, with 9 bases lying between them. The CDR3 DNA is TGCGCCAGCAGCTTTCAAGGGGGCGGGGAGCTGTTTTTT. It yields the protein CASSFQGGGELFF.

This clone was found once. This chain links TRBV5-1 with TRBJ2-1; a weak D match, TRBD2 (5 bases). Germline CDR1 SGHRS, CDR2 YFSETQ. V lost 3 bases to trimming and J lost 4 bases, with 17 bases between them. This CDR3 is 16 amino acids long. CDR3 DNA: TGCGCCAGCAGCTCGGGAACACGGGTGGGGTACAATGAGCAGTTCTTC. Translation gives CASSSGTRVGYNEQFF. The whole variable domain, filled in from reference TRBV5-1 and TRBJ2-1, reads KAGVTQTPRYLIKTRGQQVTLSCSPISGHRSVSWYQQTPGQGLQFLFEYFSETQRNKGNFPGRFSGRQFSNSRSEMNVSTLELGDSALYLCASSSGTRVGYNEQFFGPGTRLTVL.

J is TRBJ2-7 and V is TRBV28; the D call may be TRBD1 or TRBD2 (5 bases each). The V gene's germline CDR1 is MDHEN and CDR2 SYDVKM. V was cut by 2 bases and J by 5 bases, with 10 bases left in between. The CDR3 is 13 residues long. The CDR3 here is CASSLQGTHEQYF. CDR3 in DNA: TGTGCCAGCAGTTTACAAGGGACCCACGAGCAGTACTTC.

By share, this clone ranks as medium-sized. The V call is TRBV6-4, the J call TRBJ2-3; D remains ambiguous. CDR1 and CDR2 from the germline V gene are MRHNA and SNTAGT. The CDR3 contains 13 residues. V gave up 0 bases and J gave up 2 bases, with 3 bases separating them. In DNA form, the CDR3 reads TGTGCCAGCAGTGACTCTGACACAGATACGCAGTATTTT. This gives the protein CASSDSDTDTQYF.